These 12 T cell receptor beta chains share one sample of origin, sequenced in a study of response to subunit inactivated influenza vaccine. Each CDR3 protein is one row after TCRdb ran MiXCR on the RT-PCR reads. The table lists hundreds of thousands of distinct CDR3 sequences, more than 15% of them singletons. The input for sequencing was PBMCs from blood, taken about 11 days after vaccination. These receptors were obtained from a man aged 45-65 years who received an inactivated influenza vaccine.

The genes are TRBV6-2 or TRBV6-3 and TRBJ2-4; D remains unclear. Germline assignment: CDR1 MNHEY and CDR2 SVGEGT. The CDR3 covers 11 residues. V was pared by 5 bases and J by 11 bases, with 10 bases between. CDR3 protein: CASSDKWVQYF. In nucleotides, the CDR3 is TGTGCCAGCAGTGACAAGTGGGTTCAGTACTTC.

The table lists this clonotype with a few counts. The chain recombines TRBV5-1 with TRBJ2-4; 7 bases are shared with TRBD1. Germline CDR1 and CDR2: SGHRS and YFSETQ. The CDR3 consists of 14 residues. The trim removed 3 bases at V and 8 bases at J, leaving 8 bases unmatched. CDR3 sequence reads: CASSWIPGTDIQYF. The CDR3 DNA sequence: TGCGCCAGCAGCTGGATACCCGGGACAGACATTCAGTACTTC.

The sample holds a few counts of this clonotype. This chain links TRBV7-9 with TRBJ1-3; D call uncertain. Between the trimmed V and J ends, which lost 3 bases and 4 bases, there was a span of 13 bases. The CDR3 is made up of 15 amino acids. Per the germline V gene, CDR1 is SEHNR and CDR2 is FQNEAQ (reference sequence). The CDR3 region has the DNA TGTGCCAGCAGCTTGAACCCTCGACGGGGAAACACCATATATTTT. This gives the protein CASSLNPRRGNTIYF.

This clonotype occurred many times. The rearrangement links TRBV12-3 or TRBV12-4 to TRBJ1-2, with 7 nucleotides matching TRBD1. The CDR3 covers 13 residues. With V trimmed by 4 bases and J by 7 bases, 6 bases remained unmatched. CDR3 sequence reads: CASSSSGGSGYTF. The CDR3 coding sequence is TGTGCCAGCAGTTCCTCAGGGGGATCTGGCTACACCTTC.

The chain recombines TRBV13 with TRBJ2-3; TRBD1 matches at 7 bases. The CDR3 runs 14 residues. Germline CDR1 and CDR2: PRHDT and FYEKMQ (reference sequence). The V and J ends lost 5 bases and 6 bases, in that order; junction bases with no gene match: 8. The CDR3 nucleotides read TGTGCCAGCAGCCCCGACAGGGCTTACGATACGCAGTATTTT. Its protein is CASSPDRAYDTQYF.

The chain's CDR3 is CSVAENQETQYF. The CDR3 coding sequence is TGCAGCGTTGCAGAAAACCAAGAGACCCAGTACTTC. The V and J genes are TRBV29-1 and TRBJ2-5; D remains unclear. Germline values: CDR1 SQVTM, CDR2 ANQGSEA. V lost 4 bases and J 0 bases, leaving 6 bases between the germline ends. The length of the CDR3 is 12 residues.

The CDR3 DNA reads as TGTGCCAGCAGTGTGGACGTAATCAATGAGCAGTTCTTC. This sequence encodes CASSVDVINEQFF. V gene TRBV2 combines with J gene TRBJ2-1; D ambiguous. The V and J ends lost 4 bases and 6 bases respectively, with 10 bases between them. Germline V gives CDR1 SNHLY, CDR2 FYNNEI. The CDR3 runs to 13 residues.

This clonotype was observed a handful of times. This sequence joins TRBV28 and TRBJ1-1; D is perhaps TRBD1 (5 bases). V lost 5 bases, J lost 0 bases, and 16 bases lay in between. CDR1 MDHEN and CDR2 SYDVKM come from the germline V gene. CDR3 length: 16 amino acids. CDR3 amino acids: CASSPNGHAMNTEAFF. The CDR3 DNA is TGTGCCAGCAGTCCGAACGGACACGCGATGAACACTGAAGCTTTCTTT.

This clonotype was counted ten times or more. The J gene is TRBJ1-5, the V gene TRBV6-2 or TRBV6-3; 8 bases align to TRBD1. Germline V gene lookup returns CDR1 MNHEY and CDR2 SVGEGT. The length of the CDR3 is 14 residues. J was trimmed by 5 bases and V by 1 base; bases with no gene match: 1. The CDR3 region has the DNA TGTGCCAGCAGTTACTACAGGGGGGATCAGCCCCAGCATTTT. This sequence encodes CASSYYRGDQPQHF.

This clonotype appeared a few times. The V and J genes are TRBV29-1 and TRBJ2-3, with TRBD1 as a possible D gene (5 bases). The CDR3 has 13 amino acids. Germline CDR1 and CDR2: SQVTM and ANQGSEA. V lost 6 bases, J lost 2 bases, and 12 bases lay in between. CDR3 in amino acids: CSVGPDTTDTQYF. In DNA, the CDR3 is TGCAGCGTCGGGCCGGACACCACAGATACGCAGTATTTT.

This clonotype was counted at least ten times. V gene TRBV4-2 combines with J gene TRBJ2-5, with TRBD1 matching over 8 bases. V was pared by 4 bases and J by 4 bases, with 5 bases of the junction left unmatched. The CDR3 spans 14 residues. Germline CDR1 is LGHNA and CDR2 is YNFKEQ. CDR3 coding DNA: TGTGCCAGCAGCCTGGACAGGGACCGAGAGACCCAGTACTTC. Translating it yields CASSLDRDRETQYF.

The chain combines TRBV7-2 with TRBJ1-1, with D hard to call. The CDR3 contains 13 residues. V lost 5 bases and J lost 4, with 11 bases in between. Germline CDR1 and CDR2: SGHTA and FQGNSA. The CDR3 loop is CASSAQKSTEAFF. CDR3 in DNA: TGTGCCAGCAGCGCACAGAAAAGCACTGAAGCTTTCTTT.